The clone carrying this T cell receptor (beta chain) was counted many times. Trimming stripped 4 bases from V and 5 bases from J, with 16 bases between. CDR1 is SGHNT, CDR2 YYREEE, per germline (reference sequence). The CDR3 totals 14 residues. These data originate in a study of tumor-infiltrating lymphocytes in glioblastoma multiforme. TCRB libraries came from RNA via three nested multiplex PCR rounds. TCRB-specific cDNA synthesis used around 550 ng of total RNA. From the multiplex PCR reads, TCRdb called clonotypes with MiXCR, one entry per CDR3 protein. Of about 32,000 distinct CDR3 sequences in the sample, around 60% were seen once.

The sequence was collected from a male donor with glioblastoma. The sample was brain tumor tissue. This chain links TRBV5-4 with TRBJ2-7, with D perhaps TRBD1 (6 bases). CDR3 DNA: TGTGCCAGCAGCCCTGAACAGGGAACCCACGAGCAGTACTTC. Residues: CASSPEQGTHEQYF.